The entry below describes one TCR beta chain. CDR1 MNHEY and CDR2 SVGAGI come from the germline V gene. V lost 2 bases and J lost 8, with 15 bases in between. The CDR3 extends over 14 amino acids. This sample is drawn from a study of blood T cell repertoires in COVID-19. For the study at large: Whether acute or convalescent, the COVID-19 samples came from the United States, Italy and Spain.

In the source study's methods: Amplification of reference gene primers was used by the study to estimate nucleated cell counts. Produced via immunoSEQ multiplex PCR; TCRdb's table is partial and in-frame only. The V and J calls and the clone size are those of that table, but D and trimming were determined from the DNA. The top ten hold roughly 7.5% of the sample, which has fewer than 120,000 clones, about 70% seen once. The gene calls are TRBV6-5 and TRBJ1-2; D is unresolved. The sequence was obtained from a woman aged 55-75 years with acute or convalescent COVID-19. The specimen was peripheral blood. The CDR3 bases are TGTGCCAGCAGTTACGGTTCGAATAGTAGAGGCTACACCTTC. Residues: CASSYGSNSRGYTF.